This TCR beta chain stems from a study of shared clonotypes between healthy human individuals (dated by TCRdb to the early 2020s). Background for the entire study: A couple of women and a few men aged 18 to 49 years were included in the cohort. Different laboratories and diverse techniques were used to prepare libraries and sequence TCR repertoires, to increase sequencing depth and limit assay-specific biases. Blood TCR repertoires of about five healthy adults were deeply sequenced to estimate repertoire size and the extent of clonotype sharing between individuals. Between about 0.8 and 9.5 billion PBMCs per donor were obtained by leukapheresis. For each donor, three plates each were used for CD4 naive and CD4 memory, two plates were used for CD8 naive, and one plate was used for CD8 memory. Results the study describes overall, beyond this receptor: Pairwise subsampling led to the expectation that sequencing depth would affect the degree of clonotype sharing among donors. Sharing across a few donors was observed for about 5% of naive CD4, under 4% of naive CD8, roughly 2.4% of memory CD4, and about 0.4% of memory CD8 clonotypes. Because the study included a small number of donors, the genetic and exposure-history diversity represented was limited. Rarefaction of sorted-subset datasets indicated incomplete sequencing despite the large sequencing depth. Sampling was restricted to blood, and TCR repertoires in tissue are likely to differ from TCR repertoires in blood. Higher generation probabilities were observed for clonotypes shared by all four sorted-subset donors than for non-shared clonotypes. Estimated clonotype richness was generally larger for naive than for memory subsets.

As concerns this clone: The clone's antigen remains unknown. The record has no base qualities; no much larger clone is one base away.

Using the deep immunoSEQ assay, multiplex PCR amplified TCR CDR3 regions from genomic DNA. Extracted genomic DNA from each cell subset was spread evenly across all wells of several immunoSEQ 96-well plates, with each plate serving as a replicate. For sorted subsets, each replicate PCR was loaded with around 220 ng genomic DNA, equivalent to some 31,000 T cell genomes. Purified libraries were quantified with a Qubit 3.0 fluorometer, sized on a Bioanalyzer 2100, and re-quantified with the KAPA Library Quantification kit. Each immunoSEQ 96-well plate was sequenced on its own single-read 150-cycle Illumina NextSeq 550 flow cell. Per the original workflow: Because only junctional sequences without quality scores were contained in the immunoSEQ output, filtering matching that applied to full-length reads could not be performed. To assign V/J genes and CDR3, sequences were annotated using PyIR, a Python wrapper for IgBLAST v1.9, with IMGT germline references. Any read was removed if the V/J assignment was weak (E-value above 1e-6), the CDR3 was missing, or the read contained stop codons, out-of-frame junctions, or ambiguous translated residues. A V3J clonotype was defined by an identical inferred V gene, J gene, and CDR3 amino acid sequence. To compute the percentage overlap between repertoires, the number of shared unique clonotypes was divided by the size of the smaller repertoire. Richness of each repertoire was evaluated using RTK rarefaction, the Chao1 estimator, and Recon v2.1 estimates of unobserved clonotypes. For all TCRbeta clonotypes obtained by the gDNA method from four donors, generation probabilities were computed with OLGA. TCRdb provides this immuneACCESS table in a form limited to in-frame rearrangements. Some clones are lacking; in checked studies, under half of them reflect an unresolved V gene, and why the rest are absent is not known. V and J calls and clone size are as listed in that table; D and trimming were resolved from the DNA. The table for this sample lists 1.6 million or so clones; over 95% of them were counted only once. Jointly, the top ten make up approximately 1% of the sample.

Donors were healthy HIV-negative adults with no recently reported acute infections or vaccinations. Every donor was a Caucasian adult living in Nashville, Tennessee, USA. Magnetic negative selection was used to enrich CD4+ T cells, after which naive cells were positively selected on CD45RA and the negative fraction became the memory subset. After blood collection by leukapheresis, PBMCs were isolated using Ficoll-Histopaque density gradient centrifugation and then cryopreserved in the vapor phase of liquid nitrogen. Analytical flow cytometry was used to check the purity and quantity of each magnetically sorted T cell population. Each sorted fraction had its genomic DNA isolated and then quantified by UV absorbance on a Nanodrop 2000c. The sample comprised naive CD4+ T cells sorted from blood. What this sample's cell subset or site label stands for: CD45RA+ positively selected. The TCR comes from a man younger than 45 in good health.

The CDR3 reads as follows: CASSQLEVGEQYF. The nucleotides are TGTGCCAGCAGCCAATTAGAGGTAGGGGAGCAGTACTTC. This receptor chain uses TRBV14 and TRBJ2-7; the D gene identity is not certain. Measured from the cysteine to the phenylalanine, the CDR3 is 13 residues long. The retained sequence is limited to the CDR3, 39 bases, with the frame set at the first base. As encoded in the germline V gene, CDR1 is SGHDN while CDR2 is FVKESK. V is reduced by 2 bases and J by 7 bases, leaving a spacing of 12 bases between them.